This T cell receptor beta chain was recorded in a study of blood T cell repertoires in COVID-19. Study-wide background: The United States, Italy and Spain supplied acute and convalescent COVID-19 samples.

Assay used: immunoSEQ multiplex PCR; TCRdb lists only in-frame clones, some missing. The sample shows about 200,000 clones, 65% to 90% of them seen only once. For this clone: This sample also contains other DNA sequences that code for the same CDR3.

Trimming cost V 0 bases and J 4 bases, with 11 bases left between them. Looked up from germline, CDR1 is SGDLS and CDR2 is YYNGEE. This CDR3 is 15 amino acids long. The rearrangement links TRBV9 to TRBJ2-1; D gene ambiguous. Sequenced: peripheral blood. This receptor was obtained from a man older than 75 with acute or convalescent COVID-19. DNA of the CDR3: TGTGCCAGCAGCGTAGGAGCGCAAGCGTACAATGAGCAGTTCTTC. Protein sequence: CASSVGAQAYNEQFF.